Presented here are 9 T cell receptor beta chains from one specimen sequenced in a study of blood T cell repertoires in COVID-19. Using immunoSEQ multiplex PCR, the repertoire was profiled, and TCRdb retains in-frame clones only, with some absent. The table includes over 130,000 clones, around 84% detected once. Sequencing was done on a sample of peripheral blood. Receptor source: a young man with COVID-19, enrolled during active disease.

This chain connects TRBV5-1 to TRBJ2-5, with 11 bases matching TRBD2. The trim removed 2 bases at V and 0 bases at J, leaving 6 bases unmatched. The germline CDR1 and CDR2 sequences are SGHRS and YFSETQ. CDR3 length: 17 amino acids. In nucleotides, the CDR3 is TGCGCCAGCAGCTTATCCTTAGCGGGAGGGTACCAAGAGACCCAGTACTTC. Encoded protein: CASSLSLAGGYQETQYF.

The CDR3 sequence: CATSREGRDYTF. Written as DNA, the CDR3 is TGTGCCACCAGCAGAGAGGGGCGAGACTACACCTTC. V is TRBV15 and J is TRBJ1-2; possible D gene TRBD1, 5 bases. CDR3 length equals 12 residues. V was clipped by 0 bases and J by 10 bases, with 9 bases between them. Germline CDR1 LNHNV, CDR2 YYDKDF (reference sequence).

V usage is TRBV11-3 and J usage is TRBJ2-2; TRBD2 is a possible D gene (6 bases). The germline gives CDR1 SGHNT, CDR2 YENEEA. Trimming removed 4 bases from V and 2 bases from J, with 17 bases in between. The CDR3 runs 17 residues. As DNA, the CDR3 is TGTGCCAGCAGCTCAGATAGCGGCGGGGCCAACACCGGGGAGCTGTTTTTT. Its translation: CASSSDSGGANTGELFF.

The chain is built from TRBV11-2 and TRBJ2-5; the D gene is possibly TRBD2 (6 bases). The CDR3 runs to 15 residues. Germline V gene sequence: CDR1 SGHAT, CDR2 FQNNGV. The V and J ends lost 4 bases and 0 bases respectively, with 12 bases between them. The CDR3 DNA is TGTGCCAGCAGCTACAACACGGGAGACCAAGAGACCCAGTACTTC. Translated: CASSYNTGDQETQYF.

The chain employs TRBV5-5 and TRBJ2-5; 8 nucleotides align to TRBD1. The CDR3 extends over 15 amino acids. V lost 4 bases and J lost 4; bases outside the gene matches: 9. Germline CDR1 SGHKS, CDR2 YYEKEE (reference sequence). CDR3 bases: TGTGCCAGCAGCCACGGACAGGGCGAGGGAGAGACCCAGTACTTC. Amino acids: CASSHGQGEGETQYF.

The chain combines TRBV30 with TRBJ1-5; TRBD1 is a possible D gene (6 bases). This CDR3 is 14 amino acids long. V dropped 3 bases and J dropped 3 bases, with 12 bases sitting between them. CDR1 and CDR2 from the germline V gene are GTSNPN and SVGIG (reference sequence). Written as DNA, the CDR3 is TGTGCCTGGAGGGGCAGGGGTCCCAATCAGCCCCAGCATTTT. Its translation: CAWRGRGPNQPQHF. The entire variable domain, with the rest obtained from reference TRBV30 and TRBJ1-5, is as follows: SQTIHQWPATLVQPVGSPLSLECTVEGTSNPNLYWYRQAAGRGLQLLFYSVGIGQISSEVPQNLSASRPQDRQFILSSKKLLLSDSGFYLCAWRGRGPNQPQHFGDGTRLSIL.

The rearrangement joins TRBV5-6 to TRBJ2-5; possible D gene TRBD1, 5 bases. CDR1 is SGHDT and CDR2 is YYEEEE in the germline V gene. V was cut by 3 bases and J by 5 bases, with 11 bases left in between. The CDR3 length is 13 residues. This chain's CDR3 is CASSSDMTETQYF. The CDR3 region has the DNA TGTGCCAGCAGCTCGGACATGACGGAGACCCAGTACTTC.

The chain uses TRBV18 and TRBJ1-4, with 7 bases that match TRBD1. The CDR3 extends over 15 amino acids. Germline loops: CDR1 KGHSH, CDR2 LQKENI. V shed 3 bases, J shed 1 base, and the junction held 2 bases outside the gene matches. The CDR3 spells CASSPPGGTNEKLFF. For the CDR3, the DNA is TGTGCCAGCTCACCTCCAGGGGGAACTAATGAAAAACTGTTTTTT.

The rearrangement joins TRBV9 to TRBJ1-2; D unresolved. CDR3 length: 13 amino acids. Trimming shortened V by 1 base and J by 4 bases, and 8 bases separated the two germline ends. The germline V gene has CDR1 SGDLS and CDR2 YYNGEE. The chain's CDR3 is CASSVSYSYGYTF. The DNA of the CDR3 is TGTGCCAGCAGCGTATCTTACAGCTATGGCTACACCTTC.